This paragraph reports one TCR beta chain. Recovery meant two consecutive negative NP/OP PCR tests, professional clearance, or resolved symptoms. V lost 5 bases, J lost 4 bases, and 9 bases lay in between. CDR3 size: 12 residues. Germline loops: CDR1 SNHLY, CDR2 FYNNEI. This sample was taken from a study of blood T cell repertoires in COVID-19. Study details: There were acute and convalescent COVID-19 samples, and they came from the United States, Italy and Spain.

Method: immunoSEQ multiplex PCR; TCRdb's copy keeps in-frame clones and lacks some. This table holds hundreds of thousands of clones, roughly 90% found once. V gene TRBV2 combines with J gene TRBJ2-7; D ambiguous. Sequencing used PBMCs or T cells enriched from blood (not recorded which). The clonotype comes from a woman aged 25 to 45 who had recovered from COVID-19. The CDR3 DNA sequence: TGTGCCAGCAGTTACTCAGGTTACGAGCAGTACTTC. Its protein product is CASSYSGYEQYF.